Below are 5 T cell receptor beta chains sequenced from a single sample in a study of human T cells and chemical hapten exposure. Each CDR3 protein is one row after TCRdb ran MiXCR on the RACE reads. Among 75,000 to 100,000 distinct CDR3 sequences listed, around 12% were seen once. As to time point: patch test 1, 2 weeks after DPC sensitization. Described treatment: therapeutic diphenylcyclopropenone sensitization with weekly scalp DPC. The sequenced sample was whole blood, obtained in connection with sensitization to the hapten diphenylcyclopropenone (DPC). The receptors here all came from a woman between 40 and 55 years old with alopecia areata. Some clones in this sample may be carry-over from other donors' samples.

This clonotype has only a few counts. The junction differs from germline at one of its ends, possibly a read error. V and J are TRBV7-7 and TRBJ2-5, with 7 nucleotides matching TRBD1. In germline, CDR1 is SSHAT, CDR2 FNYEAQ (reference sequence). The CDR3 contains 14 residues. The CDR3 DNA reads as TGTGCTAGCAGCCAGCCGGGACAGCAAGAGACCCAGTACTTC. It specifies CASSQPGQQETQYF.

The genes are TRBV7-2 and TRBJ2-3, with 9 bases lining up with TRBD1. After removal of 5 bases from V and 4 bases from J, the junction contained 4 bases not matched to a gene. Germline CDR1 SGHTA, CDR2 FQGNSA. CDR3 size: 14 residues. The CDR3 here is CASSKQGAPDTQYF. CDR3 in DNA: TGTGCCAGCAGCAAACAGGGGGCCCCAGATACGCAGTATTTT.

This clonotype was observed a handful of times. This chain uses TRBV6-6 with TRBJ1-2; 8 positions agree with TRBD1. Germline V gene lookup returns CDR1 MNHNY and CDR2 SVGAGI (reference sequence). This CDR3 has 16 residues. V was pared by 5 bases and J by 8 bases, with 16 bases of the junction left unmatched. The CDR3: CASSGQGISTNDGYTF. The CDR3 DNA is TGTGCCAGCAGTGGACAGGGAATTTCGACTAACGACGGCTACACCTTC.

This clonotype was counted many times. The V gene is TRBV6-2 or TRBV6-3, the J gene TRBJ2-1; no firm D call. The germline gives CDR1 MNHEY, CDR2 SVGEGT. CDR3 length equals 19 residues. V lost 4 bases and J 0 bases, leaving 22 bases between the germline ends. CDR3 bases: TGTGCCAGCAGTTCCCTCCGGTCCTTTACCTCGAGCTCCTACAATGAGCAGTTCTTC. Translated, it gives CASSSLRSFTSSSYNEQFF.

The V gene is TRBV5-4, the J gene TRBJ2-3; TRBD2 aligns across 9 bases. In germline, CDR1 is SGHNT, CDR2 YYREEE (reference sequence). There are 15 residues in the CDR3. V shed 5 bases, J shed 1 base, and the junction held 5 bases outside the gene matches. As DNA, the CDR3 is TGTGCCAGCAGACCCTGGACTAGCGGCACAGATACGCAGTATTTT. Protein: CASRPWTSGTDTQYF. Complete variable domain (other parts from reference TRBV5-4 and TRBJ2-3): ETGVTQSPTHLIKTRGQQVTLRCSSQSGHNTVSWYQQALGQGPQFIFQYYREEENGRGNFPPRFSGLQFPNYSSELNVNALELDDSALYLCASRPWTSGTDTQYFGPGTRLTVL.